The 10 T cell receptor beta chains below come from one sample, sequenced in a study of CD8 T cells in ankylosing spondylitis. TCRdb re-analysed the 5' RACE reads in MiXCR, keeping a single row per CDR3 protein. In the table there are approximately 240,000 distinct CDR3 sequences, approximately 10% of which are singletons. Sequencing used blood, either unsorted or a sorted T cell fraction (not recorded which). The receptor source for this set is a male donor with ankylosing spondylitis or in good health (not recorded which).

This clonotype was seen many times. The CDR3 coding sequence is TGTGCCAGCCGAAATGAGGACCACAATGAGCAGTTCTTC. Protein: CASRNEDHNEQFF. This sequence joins TRBV12-3 or TRBV12-4 and TRBJ2-1, with D unresolved. The CDR3 is made up of 13 amino acids. V gave up 8 bases and J gave up 5 bases, with 13 bases separating them.

The chain uses TRBV29-1 and TRBJ1-4, with TRBD1 identical over 8 bases. CDR3 size: 14 residues. The trim removed 4 bases at V and 6 bases at J, leaving 7 bases unmatched. CDR1 and CDR2 (germline): SQVTM, ANQGSEA. The CDR3 reads CSVAMTGVDEKLFF. The DNA for the CDR3 is TGCAGCGTTGCGATGACAGGGGTAGATGAAAAACTGTTTTTT. Looking up the rest from reference TRBV29-1 and TRBJ1-4 gives the full variable domain: SAVISQKPSRDICQRGTSLTIQCQVDSQVTMMFWYRQQPGQSLTLIATANQGSEATYESGFVIDKFPISRPNLTFSTLTVSNMSPEDSSIYLCSVAMTGVDEKLFFGSGTQLSVL.

This clonotype was counted at least ten times. The CDR3 DNA reads TGCAGTGCTAGTGACTCTAGCGGGGGGCTGAATGAGCAGTTCTTC. Translation gives CSASDSSGGLNEQFF. The V gene is TRBV20-1, the J gene TRBJ2-1; TRBD2 matches 11 bases. Germline V lookup: CDR1 DFQATT, CDR2 SNEGSKA (reference sequence). J gave up 7 bases and V 3 bases, and 8 bases lay outside the gene matches. CDR3 length: 15 amino acids.

In regard to this clonotype: Given a much more abundant clone one base away, this may be a read error. V is TRBV3-1 and J is TRBJ2-4, with no clear D. Germline values: CDR1 LGHDT, CDR2 YNNKEL (reference sequence). The CDR3 length is 16 residues. Trimming stripped 3 bases from V and 9 bases from J, with 21 bases between. The CDR3 DNA is TGTGCCAGCAGCCAGGTCTACGTCGGAGTGGGAATCATTCAGTACTTC. Translated, it gives CASSQVYVGVGIIQYF.

The chain uses TRBV30 and TRBJ1-1, with no clear D. V gave up 3 bases and J gave up 11 bases, with 13 bases separating them. This CDR3 region has 11 residues. Germline loops: CDR1 GTSNPN, CDR2 SVGIG (reference sequence). CDR3 bases: TGTGCCTGGAGCCGGAAAACCGGCGCTTTCTTT. Translation gives CAWSRKTGAFF.

This clonotype was counted at least ten times. The chain employs TRBV29-1 and TRBJ2-6; D is tentatively TRBD1 or TRBD2 (5 bases each). Trimming removed 0 bases at V and 0 bases at J, with 12 bases between. This CDR3 region has 17 residues. The germline gives CDR1 SQVTM, CDR2 ANQGSEA. CDR3 residues: CSVEEWKGTSGANVLTF. The CDR3 nucleotides read TGCAGCGTTGAAGAGTGGAAAGGGACCTCTGGGGCCAACGTCCTGACTTTC.

This clonotype has ten or more counts. The genes are TRBV24-1 and TRBJ2-1, with D unclear. Germline V gives CDR1 KGHDR, CDR2 SFDVKD. The CDR3 is 13 amino acids. V was shortened by 1 base and J by 7 bases, with 7 bases between the two germline ends. The CDR3 here is CATSDFKGNEQFF. The CDR3 DNA sequence: TGTGCCACCAGTGATTTTAAGGGTAATGAGCAGTTCTTC.

This clonotype has a count of ten or more. The chain couples TRBV5-1 to TRBJ2-5, with D hard to call. This CDR3 has 13 residues. Germline V gene lookup returns CDR1 SGHRS and CDR2 YFSETQ. Trimming stripped 0 bases from V and 1 base from J, with 4 bases between. CDR3 bases: TGCGCCAGCAGCTTGGTCCCCCAAGAGACCCAGTACTTC. Protein: CASSLVPQETQYF. The full variable domain, in which reference TRBV5-1 and TRBJ2-5 provide the parts outside the CDR3, is KAGVTQTPRYLIKTRGQQVTLSCSPISGHRSVSWYQQTPGQGLQFLFEYFSETQRNKGNFPGRFSGRQFSNSRSEMNVSTLELGDSALYLCASSLVPQETQYFGPGTRLLVL.

CDR3 nucleotides: TGTGCCAGCAGTCCCCATCCCTACGAGCAGTACTTC. Amino acid sequence: CASSPHPYEQYF. The chain carries TRBV12-3 or TRBV12-4 and TRBJ2-7; D unresolved. The V gene lost 5 bases and the J gene lost 2 bases, with 7 bases spanning the gap. This CDR3 is 12 amino acids long.

This clonotype was recorded many times. This sequence joins TRBV9 and TRBJ2-1, with unresolved D. With 0 bases removed from V and 8 bases from J, the gap between germline ends came to 12 bases. Per the germline V gene, CDR1 is SGDLS and CDR2 is YYNGEE. The CDR3 runs 14 residues. In DNA form, the CDR3 reads TGTGCCAGCAGCGTAGGGCCTCTGGGGTATGAGCAGTTCTTC. This codes for CASSVGPLGYEQFF. Full variable domain (outside the CDR3, taken from reference TRBV9 and TRBJ2-1): DSGVTQTPKHLITATGQRVTLRCSPRSGDLSVYWYQQSLDQGLQFLIQYYNGEERAKGNILERFSAQQFPDLHSELNLSSLELGDSALYFCASSVGPLGYEQFFGPGTRLTVL.